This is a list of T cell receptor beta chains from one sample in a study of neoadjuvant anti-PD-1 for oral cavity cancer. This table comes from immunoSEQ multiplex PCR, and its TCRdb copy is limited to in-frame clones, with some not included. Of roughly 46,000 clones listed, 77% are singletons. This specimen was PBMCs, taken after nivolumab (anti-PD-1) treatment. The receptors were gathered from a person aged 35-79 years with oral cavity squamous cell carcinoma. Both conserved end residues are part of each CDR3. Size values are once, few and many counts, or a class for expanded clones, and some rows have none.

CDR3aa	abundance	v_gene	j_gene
CASKSYDSSSYNSPLHF	-	TRBV27	TRBJ1-6
CASSFSGQGTLIDQPQHF	-	TRBV5-6	TRBJ1-5
CASSSQPTSGGGDEQFF	few	TRBV5-1	TRBJ2-1
CSVEEGGQAGYTF	-	TRBV29-1	TRBJ1-2
CASSLGRGTEAFF	once	TRBV27	TRBJ1-1
CASSPPGDLTGELFF	-	TRBV7-8	TRBJ2-2
CASSYSSSGKGYEQYF	-	TRBV6-5	TRBJ2-7
CASRAGTSVSGELFF	-	TRBV6-1	TRBJ2-2
CASSPGSSNTGELFF	-	TRBV4-2	TRBJ2-2
CASSVTGTTEAFF	-	TRBV7-3	TRBJ1-1